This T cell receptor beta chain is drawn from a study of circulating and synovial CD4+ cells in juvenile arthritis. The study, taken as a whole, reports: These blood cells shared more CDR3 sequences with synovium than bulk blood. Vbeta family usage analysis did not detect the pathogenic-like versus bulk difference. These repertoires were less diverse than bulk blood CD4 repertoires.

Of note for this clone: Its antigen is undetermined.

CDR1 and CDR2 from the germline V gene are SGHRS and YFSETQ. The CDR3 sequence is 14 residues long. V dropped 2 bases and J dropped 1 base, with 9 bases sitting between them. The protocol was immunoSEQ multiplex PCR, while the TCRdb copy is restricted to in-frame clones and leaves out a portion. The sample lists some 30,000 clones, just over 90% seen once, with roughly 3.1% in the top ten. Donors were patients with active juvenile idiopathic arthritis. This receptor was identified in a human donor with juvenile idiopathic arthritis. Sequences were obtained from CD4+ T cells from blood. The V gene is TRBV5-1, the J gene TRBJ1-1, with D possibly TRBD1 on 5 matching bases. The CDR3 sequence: CASSLYGGNTEAFF. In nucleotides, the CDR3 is TGCGCCAGCAGCTTATACGGGGGGAACACTGAAGCTTTCTTT.